The 13 T cell receptor beta chains below were found in one sample sequenced in a study of T cells expressing NK-cell markers. TCRdb re-called the 5' RACE reads, yielding one record per CDR3 amino acid sequence without DNA. The table for this sample gives roughly 280,000 distinct CDR3 sequences. Sequencing was carried out using blood T cells: a sorted CD56 or NKG2C T cell subset, CD4+ or CD8+ T cells, or bulk PBMC T cells (not recorded which). The receptors shown here come from a man between 18 and 35 years old in good health.

This chain uses TRBV20-1 with TRBJ1-2; TCRdb indicates TRBD1, and absent DNA this call remains unverified. Germline V gene lookup returns CDR1 DFQATT and CDR2 SNEGSKA (reference sequence). CDR3 length: 12 residues. The CDR3 sequence is CSADQGNYGYTF.

CDR3 sequence: CASSGLARRQYF. V is TRBV7-2 and J is TRBJ2-7; the TCRdb call, TRBD2, lacks DNA for checking. Germline V lookup: CDR1 SGHTA, CDR2 FQGNSA. This CDR3 spans 12 amino acids.

The chain combines TRBV20-1 with TRBJ1-3. The CDR3 sequence is 17 residues long. Per the germline V gene, CDR1 is DFQATT and CDR2 is SNEGSKA (reference sequence). CDR3 amino acids: CSARRGKGRLEGNTIYF.

CDR3 sequence: CASSYEGIGYGYTF. V is TRBV5-1 and J is TRBJ1-2. The CDR3 consists of 14 residues. CDR1 is SGHRS, CDR2 YFSETQ, per germline.

V gene TRBV19 combines with J gene TRBJ1-2. Per germline, CDR1 LNHDA and CDR2 SQIVND (reference sequence). The CDR3 runs to 13 residues. The CDR3 loop is CASSIDGGYGYTF.

The chain has TRBV7-2 and TRBJ2-7; TCRdb's D gene call, TRBD2, goes unchecked for lack of DNA. Per the germline V gene, CDR1 is SGHTA and CDR2 is FQGNSA. The CDR3 is made up of 16 amino acids. Here the CDR3 reads CASSFGASGSVYEQYF. The full variable domain, in which reference TRBV7-2 and TRBJ2-7 provide the parts outside the CDR3, is GAGVSQSPSNKVTEKGKDVELRCDPISGHTALYWYRQSLGQGLEFLIYFQGNSAPDKSGLPSDRFSAERTGGSVSTLTIQRTQQEDSAVYLCASSFGASGSVYEQYFGPGTRLTVT.

V gene TRBV7-2 combines with J gene TRBJ2-1; as DNA is missing, the TRBD2 call by TCRdb cannot be tested. CDR1 is SGHTA and CDR2 is FQGNSA in the germline V gene. CDR3 length equals 15 residues. The CDR3 sequence: CASRERLAGPNEQFF. The variable domain in full, with the rest retrieved from reference TRBV7-2 and TRBJ2-1, is GAGVSQSPSNKVTEKGKDVELRCDPISGHTALYWYRQSLGQGLEFLIYFQGNSAPDKSGLPSDRFSAERTGGSVSTLTIQRTQQEDSAVYLCASRERLAGPNEQFFGPGTRLTVL.

The gene calls are TRBV5-6 and TRBJ1-1. This CDR3 is 13 amino acids long. Germline CDR1 SGHDT, CDR2 YYEEEE. CDR3 sequence reads: CASSLWGGTEAFF.

The chain combines TRBV2 with TRBJ2-7. This CDR3 spans 14 amino acids. Per germline, CDR1 SNHLY and CDR2 FYNNEI. The CDR3 is CASGLRAVVSEQYF. The full variable domain, its missing parts supplied by reference TRBV2 and TRBJ2-7, is EPEVTQTPSHQVTQMGQEVILRCVPISNHLYFYWYRQILGQKVEFLVSFYNNEISEKSEIFDDQFSVERPDGSNFTLKIRSTKLEDSAMYFCASGLRAVVSEQYFGPGTRLTVT.

This sequence joins TRBV20-1 and TRBJ1-1; TCRdb returns TRBD1, unconfirmable since there is no DNA. This CDR3 is 14 amino acids long. The germline gives CDR1 DFQATT, CDR2 SNEGSKA (reference sequence). CDR3 region: CSATVRGGYTEAFF.

V gene TRBV2 combines with J gene TRBJ1-1; as DNA is missing, the TRBD1 call by TCRdb cannot be tested. Germline assignment: CDR1 SNHLY and CDR2 FYNNEI. The CDR3 is 15 amino acids. The CDR3 here is CASSEVWGPDTEAFF. Full variable domain (remainder filled in from reference TRBV2 and TRBJ1-1): EPEVTQTPSHQVTQMGQEVILRCVPISNHLYFYWYRQILGQKVEFLVSFYNNEISEKSEIFDDQFSVERPDGSNFTLKIRSTKLEDSAMYFCASSEVWGPDTEAFFGQGTRLTVV.

V and J are TRBV20-1 and TRBJ2-1; the TCRdb call, TRBD2, lacks DNA for checking. The CDR3 is 15 residues long. In germline, CDR1 is DFQATT, CDR2 SNEGSKA (reference sequence). The CDR3 sequence is CSASPTSRVGNEQFF.

The V call is TRBV5-6, the J call TRBJ2-2; TCRdb selects TRBD2, and the lack of DNA leaves this call unchecked. From germline, CDR1 is SGHDT and CDR2 YYEEEE. The CDR3 totals 15 residues. CDR3 loop: CASSSGTSDTGELFF. The whole variable domain, filled in from reference TRBV5-6 and TRBJ2-2, reads DAGVTQSPTHLIKTRGQQVTLRCSPKSGHDTVSWYQQALGQGPQFIFQYYEEEERQRGNFPDRFSGHQFPNYSSELNVNALLLGDSALYLCASSSGTSDTGELFFGEGSRLTVL.